The entry below describes one T cell receptor (beta chain). Trimming at V came to 8 bases and at J to 7 bases, leaving 11 bases not matched to a gene. The CDR3 spans 14 residues. The germline V gene encodes CDR1 SGHRS and CDR2 YFSETQ. The data derive from a study of blood T cell repertoires in COVID-19. Study in general: Sites in the United States, Italy and Spain provided acute and convalescent COVID-19 samples. T cells, B-cell-depleted T cells, or PBMCs provided the cDNA or gDNA that served as material.

Original processing notes: Reference gene primer amplification gave estimated nucleated cell counts. Measured with immunoSEQ multiplex PCR; TCRdb has only the in-frame clones, and not every one. That table is the source of V, J and clone size, and D and trimming were worked out from the DNA. Here the sample spans some 260,000 clones, approximately 91% being singletons. What was sequenced was peripheral blood. The TCR originated in a woman between 35 and 50 years old who had recovered from COVID-19. This chain links TRBV5-1 with TRBJ1-4; 7 bases map to TRBD1. The CDR3 loop is CARILQGRSEKLFF. The DNA for the CDR3 is TGCGCCAGGATCTTACAGGGGCGAAGTGAAAAACTGTTTTTT.